Listed below are T cell receptor beta chains from one sample, sequenced in a study of blood T cell repertoires in COVID-19. The table came from immunoSEQ multiplex PCR; TCRdb's copy has only in-frame clones and leaves some out. The sample has tens of thousands of clones, 79% seen once; the top ten hold around a quarter. Source material: peripheral blood. Every receptor here comes from a man between 60 and 75 years old with active or convalescent COVID-19. Each CDR3 is given with its conserved first and last residue. D genes are given only for firm matches. Only part of the rows carry a size: once, few, many, or a class if the clone is expanded.

>TRBV12-3/TRBV12-4|.|.|TRBJ1-4
TGTGCCAGCAGTATCCGACAGAATGAAAAACTGTTTTTT
CASSIRQNEKLFF
>TRBV6-1|.|TRBD2|TRBJ2-7
TGTGCCAGCAGTGACACGGGACTAGCGGGGGTCTCCTACGAGCAGTACTTC
CASSDTGLAGVSYEQYF
>TRBV4-2|.|TRBD2|TRBJ2-1
TGTGCCAGCAGCTCGACTAGCGGGGTAGCAAATGAGCAGTTCTTC
CASSSTSGVANEQFF
>TRBV7-3|.|.|TRBJ1-1
TGTGCCAGCAGCTCGACGACAGCATCTGAAGCTTTCTTT
CASSSTTASEAFF
>TRBV11-1|.|TRBD1|TRBJ2-1
TGTGCCAGCAGCTTCTCAGGGGGTGAGCAGTTCTTC
CASSFSGGEQFF
>TRBV2|.|TRBD1|TRBJ1-6
TGTGCCTCCAAAGCCGCCGGGACAGCTCCATATTTAGGCCTCCACTTT
CASKAAGTAPYLGLHF
>TRBV7-2|once|TRBD1|TRBJ2-7
TGTGCCAGCAGCTTAACGTCCCTACAAGGGGACAGACCATACGAGCAGTACTTC
CASSLTSLQGDRPYEQYF
>TRBV2|.|TRBD1|TRBJ2-7
TGTGCCAGCAAAGTTCGGGACAGACTCTACGAGCAGTACTTC
CASKVRDRLYEQYF
>TRBV9|.|.|TRBJ1-2
TGTGCCAGCAGCGTAGCTCAAGGGGCGGCTGGCTACACCTTC
CASSVAQGAAGYTF
>TRBV11-3|.|TRBD1|TRBJ1-4
TGTGCCAGCAGCTCCCTAGGGACAGGGACGGGGAATGGTGGAAAACTGTTTTTT
CASSSLGTGTGNGGKLFF
>TRBV28|once|.|TRBJ1-2
TGTGCCAGCAGTAGGGGACCCTCAGGGGTCGGAAACTATGGCTACACCTTC
CASSRGPSGVGNYGYTF
>TRBV7-8|few|.|TRBJ1-2
TGTGCCAGCAGCCTCAGGGTTAAGGTGGGCGGCTACACCTTC
CASSLRVKVGGYTF
>TRBV10-3|.|TRBD2|TRBJ2-1
TGTGCCACCCGGGGGGGCGAAGGTGAGCAGTTCTTC
CATRGGEGEQFF
>TRBV6-4|.|.|TRBJ2-2
TGTGCCAGCAGTTCGGGGGAGCTGTTTTTT
CASSSGELFF
>TRBV10-3|.|TRBD2|TRBJ2-5
TGTGCCATCAGTGAGTCGACTCGGACTAGCGGGGAAGAGACCCAGTACTTC
CAISESTRTSGEETQYF
>TRBV4-2|.|.|TRBJ1-1
TGTGCCAGCAGCCAAGTTGGAGGCCAGGATTTTACTGAAGCTTTCTTT
CASSQVGGQDFTEAFF
>TRBV12-3/TRBV12-4|.|.|TRBJ2-2
TGTGCCAGCAGTTTCGGCACCGGGGAGCTGTTTTTT
CASSFGTGELFF
>TRBV18|.|TRBD1|TRBJ1-1
TGTGCCAGCTCACAGGGGATGCGGACAGGGGCCACTGAAGCTTTCTTT
CASSQGMRTGATEAFF
>TRBV9|.|TRBD1|TRBJ1-5
TGTGCCAGCAGCGCACAGGGGCAGGGCAATCAGCCCCAGCATTTT
CASSAQGQGNQPQHF
>TRBV9|.|.|TRBJ1-1
TGTGCCAGCAGCGTCGACGGGACATTCACTGAAGCTTTCTTT
CASSVDGTFTEAFF
>TRBV23-1|.|.|TRBJ2-2
TGCGCCAGCAGTCATTCCGGGACAATGAACACCGGGGAGCTGTTTTTT
CASSHSGTMNTGELFF
>TRBV12-3/TRBV12-4|few|.|TRBJ2-5
TGTGCCAGCAGGACCGGGACATACGAGACCCAGTACTTC
CASRTGTYETQYF